The T cell receptor beta chain described here comes from a study of blood T cell repertoires in COVID-19. Study-level background: Samples of COVID-19 (acute and convalescent) were obtained from the United States, Italy and Spain.

In this sample, this clone is medium-sized. Original processing methods: Amplification with reference gene primers provided the estimates of nucleated cell counts. Only in-frame clones appear in the TCRdb table, and some are missing; sequencing was by immunoSEQ multiplex PCR. The V and J calls and clone size were taken over from that table, and D and trimming were inferred from the DNA. The top ten clones hold more than 2.5% of a sample with roughly 74,000 clones, approximately 90% of them seen once. In germline, CDR1 is SEHNR, CDR2 FQNEAQ (reference sequence). V gave up 4 bases and J gave up 6 bases, with 22 bases separating them. The CDR3 extends over 16 amino acids.

This chain connects TRBV7-9 to TRBJ2-7, with D tentatively TRBD1 (6 bases). Sequencing was carried out using peripheral blood. The source of this sequence is a man aged 65 to 79 with active or convalescent COVID-19. The CDR3 reads CASSSDVGGIGREQYF. Here the CDR3 DNA reads TGTGCCAGCAGCTCCGACGTAGGGGGTATCGGCCGCGAGCAGTACTTC.